This TCR beta chain was documented in a study of T cell repertoires in cytomegalovirus infection. Study-wide findings and caveats: The response measured ex vivo was dominated by TCR beta clonotypes (HLA-C-restricted and CMV-specific).

This clonotype was seen more than once but under ten times. Its target is not known. TCRdb re-called the reads through MiXCR, storing one row per CDR3 protein. This table has 150,000 to 200,000 distinct CDR3 sequences, over 25% appearing once. The CDR3 runs 13 residues. V gave up 3 bases and J gave up 9 bases, with 14 bases separating them. Germline CDR1 reads LNHDA; CDR2 reads SQIVND (reference sequence). This sequence joins TRBV19 and TRBJ2-5; a weak D match, TRBD2 (6 bases). The sequence derives from a human donor in good health (CMV status not recorded). Some clones in this sample may be carry-over from other donors' samples. Specimen: PBMCs. The chain's CDR3 is CASSIGIGGAQYF. In nucleotides, the CDR3 is TGTGCCAGTAGTATCGGAATTGGCGGGGCCCAGTACTTC.